This T cell receptor (beta chain) was recovered during a study of shared clonotypes between healthy human individuals. Generated by immunoSEQ multiplex PCR, the TCRdb table keeps only in-frame clones and is missing some. The top ten clones hold 0.13% of a sample with over 2 million clones, 95% of them seen once. V was shortened by 6 bases and J by 8 bases, with 7 bases between the two germline ends. Germline V gives CDR1 DFQATT, CDR2 SNEGSKA (reference sequence). The CDR3 totals 9 residues. Sequenced: naive CD4+ T cells sorted from blood. Regarding subset: CD45RA+ positively selected. The TCR originated in a man younger than 35 in good health. The chain joins TRBV20-1 to TRBJ1-2; D remains unclear. As DNA, the CDR3 is TGCAGTGCCGTCGCAGGCTACACCTTC. It is translated as CSAVAGYTF.